The T cell receptor (beta chain) described here comes from a study of identical twins. Study-wide points: Memory repertoires showed no such pattern, whereas abundant cord blood beta clonotypes carried fewer insertions. Rather than following the same donors, the conclusions depended on cross-sectional statistical analysis. Researchers reported excess low generation probability among twin-shared out-of-frame alpha sequences.

Healthy Caucasians were all of the donors. Germline CDR1 reads MNHNS; CDR2 reads SASEGT. The CDR3 has 14 residues. Trimming removed 10 bases from V and 3 bases from J; junction bases left unmatched: 3. TCRdb reprocessed the 5' RACE reads via MiXCR and lists one record per CDR3 protein. Among approximately 690,000 distinct CDR3 sequences, roughly 6.2% were seen once, and the ten largest hold around 1.7%. This clonotype was seen ten or more times. Its antigen remains unknown. This rearrangement joins TRBV6-1 to TRBJ2-2, with 12 bases identical to TRBD2. Sequences were obtained from naive T cells sorted from blood. This TCR derives from a man aged 18 to 30 in good health. In DNA form, the CDR3 reads TGTGCCACCGGGACTAGCGGGTACACCGGGGAGCTGTTTTTT. Amino acids: CATGTSGYTGELFF.